The present T cell receptor beta chain was sequenced within a study of response to subunit inactivated influenza vaccine. TCRdb ran MiXCR on the RT-PCR reads and lists one entry per CDR3 protein. The sample yields under 200,000 distinct CDR3 sequences, around 10% seen once. Per the germline V gene, CDR1 is SEHNR and CDR2 is FQNEAQ (reference sequence). Trimming took 1 base from V and 9 from J, leaving 10 bases between them. CDR3 size: 13 residues. This clonotype was counted a few times. Source: CD8+ T cells sorted from PBMCs, taken about 23 months after vaccination. The chain joins TRBV7-9 to TRBJ1-5; D is undetermined. The sequence was obtained from a man between 50 and 75 years old who received an inactivated influenza vaccine. In nucleotides, the CDR3 is TGTGCCAGCAGCTTAGGAGGGCCCGGGCCCCAGCATTTT. This codes for CASSLGGPGPQHF.